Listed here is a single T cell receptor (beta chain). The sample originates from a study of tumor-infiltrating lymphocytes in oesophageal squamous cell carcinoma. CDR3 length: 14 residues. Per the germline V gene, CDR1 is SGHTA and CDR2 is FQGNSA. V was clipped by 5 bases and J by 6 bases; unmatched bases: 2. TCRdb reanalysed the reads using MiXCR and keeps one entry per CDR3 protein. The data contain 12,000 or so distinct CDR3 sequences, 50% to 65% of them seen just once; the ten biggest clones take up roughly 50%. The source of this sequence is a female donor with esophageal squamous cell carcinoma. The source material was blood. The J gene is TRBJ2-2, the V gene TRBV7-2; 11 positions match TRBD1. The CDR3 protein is CASSLGQGAGELFF. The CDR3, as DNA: TGTGCCAGCAGCCTGGGACAGGGGGCCGGGGAGCTGTTTTTT.